Listed below are T cell receptor beta chains from one sample, sequenced in a study of PD-1 blockade in classical Hodgkin lymphoma. The assay was immunoSEQ multiplex PCR, and TCRdb's table has in-frame clones only and misses some. There are under 20,000 clones in the sample; around 83% occur only once, and roughly 1.2% lies in the top ten. The sequencing input was CD4+ T cells from blood. The receptors here all came from a human donor with classical Hodgkin lymphoma. Both conserved end residues are part of each CDR3.

v_call,cdr3_aa
TRBV28,CASSLGGTDTQYF
TRBV29-1,CSGGAQGTEAFF
TRBV4-2,CASSPSGLAGGGSSYNEQFF
TRBV25-1,CASSEYRPGGGNTIYF
TRBV7-2,CASSLVGLDQPQHF
TRBV11-2,CASSSSDRGNYGYTF
TRBV29-1,CSVLVAGPSSYNEQFF
TRBV29-1,CSVEAGTGRETQYF
TRBV5-1,CASSWTGGYVEETQYF
TRBV5-1,CASSLGASDEQFF
TRBV18,CASSPRQGTVTYEQYF
TRBV2,CASSVDRVVDTQYF
TRBV28,CASSPNRVFSQPQHF
TRBV27,CASSRSGREIDTQYF
TRBV28,CASQDRAWEQYF
TRBV2,CATMQGVISYEQYF
TRBV15,CATSSAGTVHAFF
TRBV2,CASTGQASTNEKLFF
TRBV7-9,CATDQGQNEQFF
TRBV28,CASTRGIDEKLFF
TRBV4-2,CASSRGTTNTGELFF
TRBV11-3,CASSSRDVRETEQFF
TRBV15,CATSRTGTGVYQETQYF
TRBV5-4,CASSSNKQGYGYTF
TRBV28,CASSLSGLLGNEQFF
TRBV28,CASSLEGGPSYEQYF
TRBV6-6,CASSYSTGSRQPQHF
TRBV10-2,CASSLGAGGSYEQYF
TRBV7-7,CASSPGLAWGTGELFF
TRBV2,CASTRQGGRAVDEQFF
TRBV19,CASSIDRSGGYSYNEQFF
TRBV28,CASRPGRNYGYTF
TRBV7-9,CASEREDGQFF
TRBV5-4,CASSPGTVYSPLHF
TRBV29-1,CSVSGRARYEQYF
TRBV5-1,CASSMDRAFSNEQFF
TRBV19,CASSAGETAAYGYTF
TRBV5-6,CASSWGTYEQYF